Presented here are 17 T cell receptor beta chains from one specimen sequenced in a study of T cell repertoires in cytomegalovirus infection. One entry per CDR3 protein results from TCRdb running MiXCR on the reads. This repertoire shows about 83,000 distinct CDR3 sequences, over 25% found once; its top ten account for 65% to 75%. Antigens of these TCRs are unknown. The sample here was CD8+ T cells from cultured PBMCs, taken from culture after CMV antigen stimulation. All receptors derive from a human donor in good health (CMV status not recorded). Some clones in this sample may be carry-over from other donors' samples.

Ten or more counts support this clonotype. This chain joins TRBV7-9 and TRBJ1-6, with D maybe TRBD1 (5 bases). V was cut by 5 bases and J by 6 bases, with 17 bases left in between. This CDR3 is 16 amino acids long. Germline CDR1 and CDR2: SEHNR and FQNEAQ (reference sequence). CDR3 sequence reads: CASSEDRRRTNSPLHF. The CDR3 DNA follows: TGTGCCAGCAGCGAAGACAGACGTAGAACTAATTCACCCCTCCACTTT.

The sample holds many counts of this clonotype. J is TRBJ2-4 and V is TRBV3-1; the match to TRBD2 covers 9 bases. There are 20 residues in the CDR3. After removal of 10 bases from V and 1 base from J, the junction contained 23 bases not matched to a gene. Per the germline V gene, CDR1 is LGHDT and CDR2 is YNNKEL (reference sequence). CDR3 in amino acids: CAIERLAGYEGLWAKNIQYF. The DNA for the CDR3 is TGTGCCATCGAACGGCTAGCGGGGTACGAGGGACTATGGGCCAAAAACATTCAGTACTTC.

This clonotype was counted many times. The chain links TRBV7-2 to TRBJ2-1; D remains ambiguous. The CDR3 is made up of 13 amino acids. Germline CDR1 and CDR2: SGHTA and FQGNSA. Trimming removed 6 bases at V and 1 base at J, with 7 bases between. This chain's CDR3 is CASSLGSYNEQFF. The DNA for the CDR3 is TGTGCCAGCAGTTTGGGATCCTACAATGAGCAGTTCTTC.

This chain connects TRBV7-2 to TRBJ2-7; 9 bases are a match to TRBD2. This CDR3 has 15 residues. Trimming removed 1 base from V and 4 bases from J; junction bases left unmatched: 5. Germline V gene lookup returns CDR1 SGHTA and CDR2 FQGNSA. Here the CDR3 DNA reads TGTGCCAGCAGCTTAGGAACTAGCGGGTCTTACGAGCAGTACTTC. Translation gives CASSLGTSGSYEQYF.

The V call is TRBV20-1, the J call TRBJ1-2, with unresolved D. The germline V gene has CDR1 DFQATT and CDR2 SNEGSKA (reference sequence). Trimming cost V 0 bases and J 1 base, with 15 bases left between them. CDR3 length: 16 residues. CDR3: CSARDVGATLNYGYTF. CDR3 in DNA: TGCAGTGCTAGAGACGTGGGAGCTACTCTTAACTATGGCTACACCTTC.

The V and J genes are TRBV2 and TRBJ1-6, with 8 bases identical to TRBD1. V gave up 3 bases and J gave up 8 bases; unmatched junction bases: 3. The germline gives CDR1 SNHLY, CDR2 FYNNEI. The CDR3 sequence is 14 residues long. CDR3 region: CASSERQGYSPLHF. Here the CDR3 DNA reads TGTGCCAGCAGTGAGAGACAGGGGTATTCACCCCTCCACTTT.

This clonotype came up many times. The chain has TRBV6-6 and TRBJ1-1; 9 bases align to TRBD1. V was clipped by 2 bases and J by 4 bases; unmatched bases: 2. Germline assignment: CDR1 MNHNY and CDR2 SVGAGI (reference sequence). The CDR3 is made up of 14 amino acids. The CDR3 sequence is CASSYGQGSTEAFF. The CDR3 bases are TGTGCCAGCAGTTACGGACAGGGGAGCACTGAAGCTTTCTTT.

The rearrangement joins TRBV24-1 to TRBJ1-5, with D maybe TRBD1 (6 bases). CDR3 length: 18 amino acids. Trimming stripped 0 bases from V and 3 bases from J, with 17 bases between. The germline V gene encodes CDR1 KGHDR and CDR2 SFDVKD. The CDR3 DNA follows: TGTGCCACCAGTGATTTGCAGGTAGCAGGGGCCATCAATCAGCCCCAGCATTTT. Protein sequence: CATSDLQVAGAINQPQHF.

The V and J genes are TRBV3-1 and TRBJ1-3; D perhaps matches TRBD1 (6 bases). The CDR3 is 14 amino acids. Germline V gene sequence: CDR1 LGHDT, CDR2 YNNKEL (reference sequence). Trimming left V 4 bases short and J 0 bases short, with 7 bases between. Here the CDR3 reads CASSPGASGNTIYF. CDR3 nucleotide sequence: TGTGCCAGCAGCCCGGGGGCCTCTGGAAACACCATATATTTT.

The chain employs TRBV19 and TRBJ2-3; perhaps TRBD2 as D (6 bases). Looked up from germline, CDR1 is LNHDA and CDR2 is SQIVND (reference sequence). CDR3 length: 14 residues. V was clipped by 4 bases and J by 2 bases, with 10 bases between them. The DNA of the CDR3 is TGTGCCAGTAGTACCTGGGACTTCACAGATACGCAGTATTTT. It specifies CASSTWDFTDTQYF.

This clonotype has only a few counts. V usage is TRBV7-9 and J usage is TRBJ1-1; the match to TRBD1 covers 10 bases. J was trimmed by 4 bases and V by 4 bases; bases with no gene match: 6. This CDR3 region has 15 residues. Looked up from germline, CDR1 is SEHNR and CDR2 is FQNEAQ (reference sequence). The CDR3 loop reads CASSSRGTGATEAFF. CDR3 coding DNA: TGTGCCAGCAGCTCCAGAGGGACAGGGGCCACTGAAGCTTTCTTT.

This clonotype was observed a few times. This chain uses TRBV12-3 or TRBV12-4 with TRBJ1-5, with D unclear. With 4 bases removed from V and 11 bases from J, the gap between germline ends came to 15 bases. The CDR3 runs 13 residues. The CDR3 protein is CASSSMESLAQHF. CDR3 sequence (DNA): TGTGCCAGCAGTTCCATGGAATCACTGGCCCAGCATTTT.

The chain combines TRBV25-1 with TRBJ2-2; D uncertain. Trimming shortened V by 5 bases and J by 1 base, and 2 bases separated the two germline ends. Germline loops: CDR1 MGHDK, CDR2 SYGVNS. The CDR3 extends over 12 amino acids. Here the CDR3 DNA reads TGTGCCAGCAGTTGGAACACCGGGGAGCTGTTTTTT. Its translation: CASSWNTGELFF.

The V gene is TRBV12-3 or TRBV12-4, the J gene TRBJ2-7, with a tentative D call TRBD2 (6 bases). The CDR3 extends over 16 amino acids. The ends were cut back, 8 bases at V and 0 bases at J, with 20 bases in the middle. CDR3: CASGGPGGSHSYEQYF. The DNA of the CDR3 is TGTGCCAGCGGGGGACCCGGGGGTAGCCACTCCTACGAGCAGTACTTC.

The V call is TRBV7-6, the J call TRBJ1-5; D may be TRBD1 (5 bases). The V gene lost 3 bases and the J gene lost 7 bases, with 7 bases spanning the gap. This CDR3 spans 12 amino acids. CDR1 is SGHVS and CDR2 is FNYEAQ in the germline V gene. Written as DNA, the CDR3 is TGTGCCAGCAGCTTCGACAGACAGCCCCAGCATTTT. Protein product: CASSFDRQPQHF. Drawing the rest from reference TRBV7-6 and TRBJ1-5, the complete variable domain is GAGVSQSPRYKVTKRGQDVALRCDPISGHVSLYWYRQALGQGPEFLTYFNYEAQQDKSGLPNDRFSAERPEGSISTLTIQRTEQRDSAMYRCASSFDRQPQHFGDGTRLSIL.

This clonotype was counted many times. The chain couples TRBV27 to TRBJ1-4; D is possibly TRBD1 (6 bases). The germline V gene has CDR1 MNHEY and CDR2 SMNVEV (reference sequence). The V gene lost 5 bases and the J gene lost 6 bases, with 16 bases spanning the gap. The CDR3 loop spans 15 amino acids. CDR3 region: CASSPRQDGDEKLFF. DNA for the CDR3: TGTGCCAGCAGTCCCAGACAGGATGGGGATGAAAAACTGTTTTTT.

This clonotype was counted at least ten times. The chain employs TRBV7-2 and TRBJ2-6; 8 positions match TRBD1. The CDR3 is 20 amino acids. V dropped 4 bases and J dropped 2; count of bases not matched to a gene: 16. Germline V gene lookup returns CDR1 SGHTA and CDR2 FQGNSA. Written as DNA, the CDR3 is TGTGCCAGCAGCTCGGTAATCTGGCCACAGGGGGGCGCTGGGGCCAACGTCCTGACTTTC. It encodes CASSSVIWPQGGAGANVLTF.